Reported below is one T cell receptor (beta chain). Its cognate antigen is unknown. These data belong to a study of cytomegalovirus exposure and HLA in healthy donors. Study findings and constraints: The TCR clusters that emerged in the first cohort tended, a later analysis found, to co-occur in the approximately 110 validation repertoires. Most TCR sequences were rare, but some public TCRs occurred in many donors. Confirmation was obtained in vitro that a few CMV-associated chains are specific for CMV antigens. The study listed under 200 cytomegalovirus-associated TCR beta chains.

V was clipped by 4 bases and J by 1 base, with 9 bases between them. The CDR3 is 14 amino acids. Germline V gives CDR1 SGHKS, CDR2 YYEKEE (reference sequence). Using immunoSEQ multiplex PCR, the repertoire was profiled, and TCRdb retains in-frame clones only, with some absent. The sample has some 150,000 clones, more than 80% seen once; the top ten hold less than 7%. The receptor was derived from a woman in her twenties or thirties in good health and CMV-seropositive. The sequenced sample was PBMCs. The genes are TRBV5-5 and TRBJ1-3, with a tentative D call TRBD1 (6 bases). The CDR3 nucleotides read TGTGCCAGCAGCGACGGGACATCTGGAAACACCATATATTTT. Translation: CASSDGTSGNTIYF.